The rows below give T cell receptor beta chains drawn from one sample of a study of cytomegalovirus exposure and HLA in healthy donors. This table comes from immunoSEQ multiplex PCR, and its TCRdb copy is limited to in-frame clones, with some not included. The data show some 83,000 clones, more than 70% seen once. The sequencing sample was made of PBMCs. Receptors were obtained from a man in his sixties in good health and CMV-seronegative. CDR3s include the opening cysteine and the closing phenylalanine or tryptophan. A D gene is named only where the DNA matches it firmly. Clone size, where shown, is once, few, many, or a class for clones that have expanded.

TRBD1	TRBJ2-5	13	TRBV7-3	.	CASSFKGAETQYF	TGTGCCAGCAGCTTTAAGGGGGCAGAGACCCAGTACTTC
.	TRBJ2-1	12	TRBV29-1	.	CSVERAASEQFF	TGCAGCGTTGAGCGGGCGGCATCCGAGCAGTTCTTC
TRBD1	TRBJ1-2	14	TRBV5-6	.	CASSFQTGYYGYTF	TGTGCCAGCAGCTTCCAGACAGGGTACTATGGCTACACCTTC
.	TRBJ1-1	13	TRBV30	.	CARDQGMSTEAFF	TGTGCCCGCGACCAGGGAATGAGCACTGAAGCTTTCTTT
TRBD2	TRBJ2-1	17	TRBV9	.	CASTPDPAGDLGNEQFF	TGTGCCAGCACCCCCGACCCAGCGGGGGATCTGGGGAATGAGCAGTTCTTC
.	TRBJ1-1	15	TRBV5-1	.	CASSPGTGVNTEAFF	TGCGCCAGCAGCCCGGGAACGGGGGTGAACACTGAAGCTTTCTTT
.	TRBJ1-6	17	TRBV11-2	.	CASRNPRGAGNNSPLRF	TGTGCCAGCAGGAACCCCCGGGGGGCAGGGAATAATTCACCCCTCCGCTTT
TRBD2	TRBJ2-7	16	TRBV4-1	.	CASSQVPSGSSYEQYF	TGCGCCAGCAGCCAGGTTCCTAGCGGGAGCTCCTACGAGCAGTACTTC
.	TRBJ2-3	9	TRBV2	.	CASRETQYF	TGTGCCAGCCGGGAAACGCAGTATTTT
TRBD1	TRBJ1-2	14	TRBV28	.	CASSSGQGNYGYTF	TGTGCCAGCAGTTCCGGACAGGGTAACTATGGCTACACCTTC
TRBD1	TRBJ1-5	16	TRBV6-6	.	CASLLGTGTGNQPQHF	TGTGCCAGCCTTCTCGGGACAGGGACAGGGAATCAGCCCCAGCATTTT
.	TRBJ1-1	10	TRBV2	few	CASKRVEAFF	TGTGCCAGCAAGAGGGTGGAAGCTTTCTTT
.	TRBJ2-6	19	TRBV9	.	CASSPRDMSKSSGANVLTF	TGTGCCAGCAGCCCCCGGGACATGTCTAAGAGCTCTGGGGCCAACGTCCTGACTTTC
.	TRBJ2-7	15	TRBV5-1	.	CASSLQVGAQNEQYF	TGCGCCAGCAGCTTGCAGGTGGGGGCGCAGAACGAGCAGTACTTC
TRBD1	TRBJ1-2	13	TRBV5-4	.	CASSGDRDHGYTF	TGTGCCAGCAGCGGGGACAGGGATCATGGCTACACCTTC
.	TRBJ2-6	17	TRBV21-1	once	CASSYGNRTAGANVLTF	TGTGCCAGCAGCTATGGGAACAGGACCGCGGGGGCCAACGTCCTGACTTTC